This TCR beta chain originates from a study of CD8 T cells in ankylosing spondylitis. Study-level results: Disease-linked clones were CD8+ and relatively rare in peripheral blood. Characteristic, it appeared, of ankylosing spondylitis blood was a TCR beta motif of seven or eight highly homologous variants.

V dropped 0 bases and J dropped 2 bases, with 14 bases sitting between them. This CDR3 contains 17 residues. The germline V gene has CDR1 LGHNA and CDR2 YSLEER. A remark on this clonotype: The antigen is unknown.

A single record per CDR3 protein comes from TCRdb applying MiXCR to the 5' RACE reads. Among about 160,000 distinct CDR3 sequences, 9.5% to 10% were seen once, and the ten largest hold about 15%. The V and J genes are TRBV4-3 and TRBJ2-1; weak D call: TRBD2 (6 bases). The TCR originated in a female donor with ankylosing spondylitis or in good health (not recorded which). Specimen: blood, either unsorted or a sorted T cell fraction (not recorded which). The CDR3 loop reads CASSQDQRAGTYNEQFF. The CDR3 DNA sequence: TGCGCCAGCAGCCAAGATCAACGAGCGGGTACCTACAATGAGCAGTTCTTC.